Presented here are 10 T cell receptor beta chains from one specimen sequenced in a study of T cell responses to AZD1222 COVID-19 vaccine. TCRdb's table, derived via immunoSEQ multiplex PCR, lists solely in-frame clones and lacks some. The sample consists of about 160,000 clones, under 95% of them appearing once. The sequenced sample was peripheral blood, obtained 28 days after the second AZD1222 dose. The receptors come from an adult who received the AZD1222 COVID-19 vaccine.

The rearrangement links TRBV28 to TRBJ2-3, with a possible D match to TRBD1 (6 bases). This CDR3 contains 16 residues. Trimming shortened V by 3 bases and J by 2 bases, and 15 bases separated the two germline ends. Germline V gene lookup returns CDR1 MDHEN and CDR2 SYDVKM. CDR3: CASSFTGKGPTDTQYF. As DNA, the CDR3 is TGTGCCAGCAGTTTCACAGGGAAGGGGCCCACAGATACGCAGTATTTT.

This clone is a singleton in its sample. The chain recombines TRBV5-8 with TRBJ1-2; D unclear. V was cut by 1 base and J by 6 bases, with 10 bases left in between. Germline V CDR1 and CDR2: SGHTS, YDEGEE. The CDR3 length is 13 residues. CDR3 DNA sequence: TGTGCCAGCAGCTTGTTCGGAGATAATGGCTACACCTTC. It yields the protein CASSLFGDNGYTF.

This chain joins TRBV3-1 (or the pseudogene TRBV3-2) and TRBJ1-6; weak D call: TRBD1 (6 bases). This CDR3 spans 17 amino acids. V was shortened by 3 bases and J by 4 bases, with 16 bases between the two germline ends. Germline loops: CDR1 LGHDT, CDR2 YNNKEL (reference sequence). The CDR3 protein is CASSQNRVGSYNSPLHF. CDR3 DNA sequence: TGTGCCAGCAGCCAGAACAGGGTCGGCAGTTATAATTCACCCCTCCACTTT.

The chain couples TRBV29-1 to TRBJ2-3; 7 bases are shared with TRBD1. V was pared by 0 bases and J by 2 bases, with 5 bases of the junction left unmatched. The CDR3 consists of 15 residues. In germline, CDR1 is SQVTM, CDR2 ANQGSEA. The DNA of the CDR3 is TGCAGCGTTGAAGATCGGACAGGTGCCACAGATACGCAGTATTTT. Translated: CSVEDRTGATDTQYF.

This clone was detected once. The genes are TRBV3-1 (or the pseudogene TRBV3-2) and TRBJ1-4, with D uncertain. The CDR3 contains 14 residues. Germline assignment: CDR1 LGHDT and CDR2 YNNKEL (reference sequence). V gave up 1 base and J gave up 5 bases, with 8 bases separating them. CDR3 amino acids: CASSQAGTNEKLFF. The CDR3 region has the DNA TGTGCCAGCAGCCAAGCCGGTACAAATGAAAAACTGTTTTTT.

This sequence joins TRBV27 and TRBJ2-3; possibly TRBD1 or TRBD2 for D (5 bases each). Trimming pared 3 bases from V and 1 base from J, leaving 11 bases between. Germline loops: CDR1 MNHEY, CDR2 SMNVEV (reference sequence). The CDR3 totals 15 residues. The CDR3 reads CASSLVGVGTDTQYF. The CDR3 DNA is TGTGCCAGCAGTTTGGTGGGGGTGGGCACAGATACGCAGTATTTT.

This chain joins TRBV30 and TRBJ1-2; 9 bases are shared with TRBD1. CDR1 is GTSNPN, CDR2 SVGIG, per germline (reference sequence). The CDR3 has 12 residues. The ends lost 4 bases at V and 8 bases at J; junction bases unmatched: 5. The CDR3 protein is CAWTTGGEGYTF. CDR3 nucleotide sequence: TGTGCCTGGACTACAGGGGGCGAGGGCTACACCTTC.

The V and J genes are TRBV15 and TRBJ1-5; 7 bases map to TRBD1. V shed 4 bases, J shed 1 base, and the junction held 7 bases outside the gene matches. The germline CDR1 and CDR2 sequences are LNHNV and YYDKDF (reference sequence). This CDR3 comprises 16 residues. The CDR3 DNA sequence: TGTGCCACCAGCACTTGGACAGGCGCCAGCAATCAGCCCCAGCATTTT. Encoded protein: CATSTWTGASNQPQHF.

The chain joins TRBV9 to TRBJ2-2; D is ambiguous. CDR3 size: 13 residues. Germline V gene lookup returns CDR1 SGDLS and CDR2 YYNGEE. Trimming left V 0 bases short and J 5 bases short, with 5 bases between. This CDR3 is CASSVGGTGELFF. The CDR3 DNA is TGTGCCAGCAGCGTAGGGGGAACCGGGGAGCTGTTTTTT.

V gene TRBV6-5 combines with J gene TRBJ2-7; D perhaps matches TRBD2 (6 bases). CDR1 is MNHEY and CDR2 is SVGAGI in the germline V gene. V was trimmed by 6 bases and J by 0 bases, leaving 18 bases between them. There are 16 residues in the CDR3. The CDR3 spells CASSYRAGPSSYEQYF. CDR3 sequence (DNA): TGTGCCAGCAGCTACCGGGCGGGGCCGAGCTCCTACGAGCAGTACTTC.